This is a list of T cell receptor beta chains from one sample in a study of blood T cell repertoires in COVID-19. Data came from immunoSEQ multiplex PCR; TCRdb stores just in-frame clones and leaves some out. The table records 130,000 to 150,000 clones, about 86% of them present only once. The source material was peripheral blood. All receptors come from a human donor in a cohort sampled during active COVID-19. The CDR3 runs from the conserved cysteine through the conserved F or W. The D gene is left open where the match is weak. Clone size is shown for a subset of rows, as once, few, many or a class of expanded clone.

>TRBJ2-7|TRBV6-5|NA|NA
CASILGRGGDEQYF
TGTGCCAGCATCCTGGGGCGGGGCGGGGACGAGCAGTACTTC
>TRBJ2-7|TRBV7-2|TRBD1|NA
CASSLGQGVSYEQYF
TGTGCCAGCAGCTTAGGACAGGGGGTCTCCTACGAGCAGTACTTC
>TRBJ2-1|TRBV7-2|NA|NA
CASSPTGGLYNEQFF
TGTGCCAGCAGCCCCACGGGCGGGCTCTACAATGAGCAGTTCTTC
>TRBJ2-5|TRBV19|TRBD1|NA
CASSHRDRVYQETQYF
TGTGCCAGTAGTCACCGGGACAGAGTGTACCAAGAGACCCAGTACTTC
>TRBJ2-7|TRBV20-1|NA|few
CSASQDGRVVF
TGCAGTGCCAGCCAGGATGGCAGGGTAGTCTTC
>TRBJ2-2|TRBV4-3|NA|few
CASSPLTGELFF
TGCGCCAGCAGCCCCCTTACCGGGGAGCTGTTTTTT
>TRBJ1-2|TRBV15|NA|NA
CATSRDGGTAGANYGYTF
TGTGCCACCAGCAGAGATGGGGGGACGGCCGGAGCTAACTATGGCTACACCTTC
>TRBJ2-7|TRBV23-1|NA|NA
CASRQLTGVYEQYF
TGCGCCAGCAGACAACTTACGGGGGTTTACGAGCAGTACTTC
>TRBJ2-2|TRBV2|TRBD2|NA
CATALAGNTGELFF
TGTGCCACCGCTCTAGCGGGAAACACCGGGGAGCTGTTTTTT
>TRBJ1-3|TRBV28|TRBD1|NA
CASRTGVKGNTIYF
TGTGCCAGCAGAACAGGGGTAAAAGGAAACACCATATATTTT
>TRBJ2-3|TRBV28|TRBD2|NA
CASSLGTSGRLSTDTQYF
TGTGCCAGCAGTTTAGGGACTAGCGGGAGGCTTAGCACAGATACGCAGTATTTT
>TRBJ1-1|TRBV29-1|TRBD1|NA
CSVATGGGMNTEAFF
TGCAGCGTCGCGACAGGGGGCGGCATGAACACTGAAGCTTTCTTT
>TRBJ2-1|TRBV29-1|TRBD2|once
CSVELAGVEQFF
TGCAGCGTTGAGCTAGCGGGAGTTGAGCAGTTCTTC